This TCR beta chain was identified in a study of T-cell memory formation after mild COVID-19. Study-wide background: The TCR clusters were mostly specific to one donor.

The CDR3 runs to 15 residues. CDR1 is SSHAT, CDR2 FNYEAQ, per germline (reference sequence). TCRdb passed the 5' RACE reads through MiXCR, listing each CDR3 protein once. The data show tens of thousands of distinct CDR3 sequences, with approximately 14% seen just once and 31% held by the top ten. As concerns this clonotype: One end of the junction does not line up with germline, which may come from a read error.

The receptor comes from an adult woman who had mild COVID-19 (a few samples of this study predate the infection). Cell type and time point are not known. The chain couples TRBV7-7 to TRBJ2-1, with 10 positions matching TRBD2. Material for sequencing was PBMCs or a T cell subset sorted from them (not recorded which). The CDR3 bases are TGTGCTAGCAGCTTAGAAGCGGGAGGGGCGGATGAGCAGTTCTTC. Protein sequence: CASSLEAGGADEQFF.